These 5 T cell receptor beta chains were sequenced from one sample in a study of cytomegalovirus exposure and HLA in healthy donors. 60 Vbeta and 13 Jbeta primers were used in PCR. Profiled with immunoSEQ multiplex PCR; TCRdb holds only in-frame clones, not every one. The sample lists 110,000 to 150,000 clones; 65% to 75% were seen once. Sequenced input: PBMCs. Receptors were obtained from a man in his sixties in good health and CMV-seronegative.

As DNA, the CDR3 is TGCGCCAGCAGTGAGTGGGCGGGCCATCTTTCCTACAATGAGCAGTTCTTC. Protein product: CASSEWAGHLSYNEQFF. The rearrangement links TRBV10-2 to TRBJ2-1; D possibly corresponds to TRBD2 (5 bases). Germline V gene lookup returns CDR1 WSHSY and CDR2 SAAADI. The CDR3 spans 17 residues. The V end was cut by 1 base, the J end by 1 base, with 14 bases between.

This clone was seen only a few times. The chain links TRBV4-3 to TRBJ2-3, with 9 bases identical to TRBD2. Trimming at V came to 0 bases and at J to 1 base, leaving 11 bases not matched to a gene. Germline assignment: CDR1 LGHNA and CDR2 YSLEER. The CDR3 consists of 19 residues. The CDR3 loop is CASSQDVAGGPVGTDTQYF. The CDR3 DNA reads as TGCGCCAGCAGCCAAGATGTGGCGGGAGGGCCTGTGGGCACAGATACGCAGTATTTT.

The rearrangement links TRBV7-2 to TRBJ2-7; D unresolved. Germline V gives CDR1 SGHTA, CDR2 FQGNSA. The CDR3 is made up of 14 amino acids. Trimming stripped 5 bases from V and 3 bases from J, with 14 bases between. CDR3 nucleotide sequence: TGTGCCAGCAGCCTCGGTCTTCTTCTCTACGAGCAGTACTTC. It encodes CASSLGLLLYEQYF. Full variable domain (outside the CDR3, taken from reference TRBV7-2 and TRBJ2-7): GAGVSQSPSNKVTEKGKDVELRCDPISGHTALYWYRQSLGQGLEFLIYFQGNSAPDKSGLPSDRFSAERTGGSVSTLTIQRTQQEDSAVYLCASSLGLLLYEQYFGPGTRLTVT.

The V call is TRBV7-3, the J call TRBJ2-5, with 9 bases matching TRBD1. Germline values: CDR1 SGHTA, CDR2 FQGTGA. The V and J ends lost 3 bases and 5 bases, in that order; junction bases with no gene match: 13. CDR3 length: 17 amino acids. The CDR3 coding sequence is TGTGCCAGCAGCTTGGGGCTGGGACAGGGTCTTTCTGAGACCCAGTACTTC. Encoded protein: CASSLGLGQGLSETQYF.

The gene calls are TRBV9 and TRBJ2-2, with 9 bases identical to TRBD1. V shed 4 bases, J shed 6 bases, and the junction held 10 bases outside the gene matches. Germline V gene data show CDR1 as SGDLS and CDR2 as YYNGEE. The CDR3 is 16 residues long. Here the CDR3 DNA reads TGTGCCAGCAGCTTCCGGGACAGGGTAGCCGCCGGGGAGCTGTTTTTT. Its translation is CASSFRDRVAAGELFF.